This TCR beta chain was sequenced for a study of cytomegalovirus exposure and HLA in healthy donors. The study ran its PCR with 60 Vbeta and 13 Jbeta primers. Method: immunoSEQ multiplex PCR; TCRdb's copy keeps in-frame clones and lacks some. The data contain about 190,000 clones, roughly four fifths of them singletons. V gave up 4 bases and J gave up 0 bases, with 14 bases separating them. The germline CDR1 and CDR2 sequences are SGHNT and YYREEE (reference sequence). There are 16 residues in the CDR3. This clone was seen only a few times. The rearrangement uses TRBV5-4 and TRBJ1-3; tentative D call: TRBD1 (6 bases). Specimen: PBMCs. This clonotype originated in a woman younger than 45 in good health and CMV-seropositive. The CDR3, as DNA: TGTGCCAGCAGCCCGACTACAGGGACCTCTGGAAACACCATATATTTT. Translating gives CASSPTTGTSGNTIYF.